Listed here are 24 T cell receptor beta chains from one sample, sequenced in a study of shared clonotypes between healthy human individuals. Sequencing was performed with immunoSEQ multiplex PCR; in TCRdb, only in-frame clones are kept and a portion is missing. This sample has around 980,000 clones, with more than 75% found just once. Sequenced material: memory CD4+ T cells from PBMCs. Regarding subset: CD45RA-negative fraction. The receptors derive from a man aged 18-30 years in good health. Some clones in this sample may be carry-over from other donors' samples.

Here the CDR3 reads CASSRIQGAKSSYEQYF. The CDR3 DNA is TGTGCCAGCAGTCGGATACAGGGGGCCAAGAGCTCCTACGAGCAGTACTTC. J is TRBJ2-7 and V is TRBV27, with 9 bases matching TRBD1. This CDR3 region has 17 residues. V lost 5 bases, J lost 0 bases, and 11 bases stayed unmatched. CDR1 and CDR2 (germline): MNHEY, SMNVEV (reference sequence).

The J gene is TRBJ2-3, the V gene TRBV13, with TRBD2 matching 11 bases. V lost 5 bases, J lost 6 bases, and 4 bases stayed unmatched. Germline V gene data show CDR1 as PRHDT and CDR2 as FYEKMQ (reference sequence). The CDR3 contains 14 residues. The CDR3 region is CASSSSGRVDTQYF. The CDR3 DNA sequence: TGTGCCAGCAGCAGTAGCGGGAGGGTTGATACGCAGTATTTT.

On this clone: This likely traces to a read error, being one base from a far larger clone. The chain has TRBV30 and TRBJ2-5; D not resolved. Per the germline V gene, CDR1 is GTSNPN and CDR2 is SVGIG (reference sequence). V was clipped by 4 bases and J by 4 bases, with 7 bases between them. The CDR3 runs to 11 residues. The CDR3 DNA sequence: TGTGCCTGGAATTGGGGAGAGACCCAGTACTTC. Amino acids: CAWNWGETQYF.

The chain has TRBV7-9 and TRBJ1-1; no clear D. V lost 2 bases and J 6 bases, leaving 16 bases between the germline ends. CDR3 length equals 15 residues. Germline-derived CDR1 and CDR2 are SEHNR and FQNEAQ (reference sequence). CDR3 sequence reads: CASSLTRDAAAEAFF. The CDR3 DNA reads TGTGCCAGCAGCTTAACTAGGGATGCGGCGGCTGAAGCTTTCTTT. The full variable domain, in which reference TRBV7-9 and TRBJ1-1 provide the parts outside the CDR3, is DTGVSQNPRHKITKRGQNVTFRCDPISEHNRLYWYRQTLGQGPEFLTYFQNEAQLEKSRLLSDRFSAERPKGSFSTLEIQRTEQGDSAMYLCASSLTRDAAAEAFFGQGTRLTVV.

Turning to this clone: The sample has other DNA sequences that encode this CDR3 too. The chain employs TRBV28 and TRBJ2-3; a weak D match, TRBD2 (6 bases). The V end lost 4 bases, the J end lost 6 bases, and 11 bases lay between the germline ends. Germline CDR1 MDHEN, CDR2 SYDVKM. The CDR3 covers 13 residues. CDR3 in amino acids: CASSYGGTDTQYF. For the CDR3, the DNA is TGTGCCAGCAGTTATGGGGGGACCGATACGCAGTATTTT.

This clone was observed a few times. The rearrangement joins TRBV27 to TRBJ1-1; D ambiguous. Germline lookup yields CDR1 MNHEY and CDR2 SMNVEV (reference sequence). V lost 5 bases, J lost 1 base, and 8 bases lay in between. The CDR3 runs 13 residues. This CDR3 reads CASSKTRNTEAFF. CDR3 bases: TGTGCCAGCAGTAAAACAAGGAACACTGAAGCTTTCTTT.

CDR3 region: CASHKLGDLNEKLFF. The CDR3 DNA sequence: TGTGCCAGCCATAAACTGGGGGATCTTAATGAAAAACTGTTTTTT. The chain combines TRBV27 with TRBJ1-4; TRBD1 might be the D (5 bases). Germline CDR1 and CDR2: MNHEY and SMNVEV (reference sequence). V lost 8 bases, J lost 4 bases, and 17 bases lay in between. The CDR3 contains 15 residues.

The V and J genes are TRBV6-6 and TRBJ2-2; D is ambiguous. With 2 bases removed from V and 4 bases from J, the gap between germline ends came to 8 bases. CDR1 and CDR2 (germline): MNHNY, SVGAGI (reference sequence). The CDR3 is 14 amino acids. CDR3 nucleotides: TGTGCCAGCAGTTACGTTCAGGTCACCGGGGAGCTGTTTTTT. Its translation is CASSYVQVTGELFF.

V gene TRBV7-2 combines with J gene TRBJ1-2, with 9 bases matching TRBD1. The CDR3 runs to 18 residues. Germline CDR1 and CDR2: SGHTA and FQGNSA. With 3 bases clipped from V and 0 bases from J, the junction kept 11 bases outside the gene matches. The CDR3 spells CASSLSGTGNVPNYGYTF. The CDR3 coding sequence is TGTGCCAGCAGCTTGTCGGGGACAGGGAACGTCCCTAACTATGGCTACACCTTC.

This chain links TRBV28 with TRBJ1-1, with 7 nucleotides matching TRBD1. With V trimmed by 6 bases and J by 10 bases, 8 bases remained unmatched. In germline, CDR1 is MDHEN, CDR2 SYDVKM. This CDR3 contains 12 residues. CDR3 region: CASSAKTGRAFF. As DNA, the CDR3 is TGTGCCAGCAGCGCGAAGACAGGGCGAGCTTTCTTT.

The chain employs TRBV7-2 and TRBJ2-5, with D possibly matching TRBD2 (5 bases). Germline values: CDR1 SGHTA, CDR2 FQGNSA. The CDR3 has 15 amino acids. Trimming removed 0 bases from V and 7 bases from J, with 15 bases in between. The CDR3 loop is CASSLAPTRIGTQYF. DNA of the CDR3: TGTGCCAGCAGCTTAGCCCCAACTAGGATAGGGACCCAGTACTTC.

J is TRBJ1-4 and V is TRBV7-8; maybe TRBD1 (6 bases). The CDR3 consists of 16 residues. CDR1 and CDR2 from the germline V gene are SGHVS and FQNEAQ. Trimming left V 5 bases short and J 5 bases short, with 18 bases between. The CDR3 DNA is TGTGCCAGCAGCCCCCGGGCCGGGACAAGGAATGAAAAACTGTTTTTT. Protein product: CASSPRAGTRNEKLFF.

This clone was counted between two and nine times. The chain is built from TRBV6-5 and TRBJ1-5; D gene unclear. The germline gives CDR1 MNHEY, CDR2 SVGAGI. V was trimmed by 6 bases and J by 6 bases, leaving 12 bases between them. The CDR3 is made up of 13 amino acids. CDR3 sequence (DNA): TGTGCCAGCAGAGCTCAAACCGGTCAGCCCCAGCATTTT. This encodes CASRAQTGQPQHF.

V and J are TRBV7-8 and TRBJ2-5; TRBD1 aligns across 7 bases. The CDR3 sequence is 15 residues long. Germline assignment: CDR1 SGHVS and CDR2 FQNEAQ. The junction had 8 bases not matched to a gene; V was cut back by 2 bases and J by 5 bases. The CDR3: CASSLRDSRRETQYF. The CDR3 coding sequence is TGTGCCAGCAGCTTAAGGGACAGTCGGAGGGAGACCCAGTACTTC.

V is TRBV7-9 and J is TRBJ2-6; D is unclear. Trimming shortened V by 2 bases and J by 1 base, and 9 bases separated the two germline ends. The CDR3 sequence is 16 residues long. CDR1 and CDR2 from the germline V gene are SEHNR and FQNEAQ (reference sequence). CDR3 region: CASSLSAVSGANVLTF. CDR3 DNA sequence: TGTGCCAGCAGCTTATCGGCAGTTTCTGGGGCCAACGTCCTGACTTTC.

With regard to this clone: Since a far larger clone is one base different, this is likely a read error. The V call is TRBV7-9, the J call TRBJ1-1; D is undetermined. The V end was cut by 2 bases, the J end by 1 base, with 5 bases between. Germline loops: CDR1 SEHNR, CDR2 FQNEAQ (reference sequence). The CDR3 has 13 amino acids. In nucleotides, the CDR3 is TGTGCCAGCAGCTTACGGGAGAACACTGAAGCTTTCTTT. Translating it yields CASSLRENTEAFF.

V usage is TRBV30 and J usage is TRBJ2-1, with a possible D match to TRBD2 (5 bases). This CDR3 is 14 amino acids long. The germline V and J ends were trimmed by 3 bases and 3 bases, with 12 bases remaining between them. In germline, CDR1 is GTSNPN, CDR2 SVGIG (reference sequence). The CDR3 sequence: CAWSSGYVYNEQFF. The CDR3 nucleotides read TGTGCCTGGAGCTCGGGATACGTCTACAATGAGCAGTTCTTC.

Here the CDR3 reads CASRYRGLNTEAFF. The CDR3 DNA sequence: TGTGCCAGCAGATACAGGGGCCTGAACACTGAAGCTTTCTTT. The genes are TRBV6-6 and TRBJ1-1; 7 bases match TRBD1. CDR3 length equals 14 residues. CDR1 MNHNY and CDR2 SVGAGI come from the germline V gene (reference sequence). V lost 6 bases to trimming and J lost 0 bases; unmatched junction nucleotides: 4.

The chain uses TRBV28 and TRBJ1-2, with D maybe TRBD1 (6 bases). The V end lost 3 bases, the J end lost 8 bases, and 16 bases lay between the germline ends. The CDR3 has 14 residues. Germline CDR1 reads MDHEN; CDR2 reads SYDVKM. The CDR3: CASSLSLTGRGYTF. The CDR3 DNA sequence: TGTGCCAGCAGTTTGTCTTTAACAGGGCGCGGCTACACCTTC.

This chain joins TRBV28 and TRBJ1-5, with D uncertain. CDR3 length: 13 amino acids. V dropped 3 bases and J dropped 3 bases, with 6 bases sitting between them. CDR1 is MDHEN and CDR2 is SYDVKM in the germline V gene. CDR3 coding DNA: TGTGCCAGCAGTTTCGCCATCAATCAGCCCCAGCATTTT. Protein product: CASSFAINQPQHF.

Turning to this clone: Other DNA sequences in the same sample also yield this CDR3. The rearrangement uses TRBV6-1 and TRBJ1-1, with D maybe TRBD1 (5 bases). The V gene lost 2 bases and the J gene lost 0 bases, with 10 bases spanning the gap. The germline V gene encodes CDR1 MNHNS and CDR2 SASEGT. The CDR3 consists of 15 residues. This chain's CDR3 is CASSELAGLNTEAFF. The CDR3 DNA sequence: TGTGCCAGCAGTGAATTGGCAGGGCTGAACACTGAAGCTTTCTTT.

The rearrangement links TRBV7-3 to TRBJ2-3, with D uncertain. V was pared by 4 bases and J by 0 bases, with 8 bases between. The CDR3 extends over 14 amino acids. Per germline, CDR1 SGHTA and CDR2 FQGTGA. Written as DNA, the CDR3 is TGTGCCAGCAGCTCCCGGCCTAGCACAGATACGCAGTATTTT. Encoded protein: CASSSRPSTDTQYF.

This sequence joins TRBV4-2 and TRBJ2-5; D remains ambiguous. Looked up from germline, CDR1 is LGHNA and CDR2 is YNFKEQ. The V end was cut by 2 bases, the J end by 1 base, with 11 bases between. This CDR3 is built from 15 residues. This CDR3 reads CASSQLRNSQETQYF. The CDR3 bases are TGTGCCAGCAGCCAACTTCGTAACAGCCAAGAGACCCAGTACTTC.

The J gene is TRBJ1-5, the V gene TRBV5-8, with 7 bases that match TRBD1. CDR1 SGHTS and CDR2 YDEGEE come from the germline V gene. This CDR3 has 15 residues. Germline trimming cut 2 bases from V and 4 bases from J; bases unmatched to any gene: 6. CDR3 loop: CASSFGTEENQPQHF. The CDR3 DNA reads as TGTGCCAGCAGCTTCGGGACAGAGGAGAATCAGCCCCAGCATTTT.